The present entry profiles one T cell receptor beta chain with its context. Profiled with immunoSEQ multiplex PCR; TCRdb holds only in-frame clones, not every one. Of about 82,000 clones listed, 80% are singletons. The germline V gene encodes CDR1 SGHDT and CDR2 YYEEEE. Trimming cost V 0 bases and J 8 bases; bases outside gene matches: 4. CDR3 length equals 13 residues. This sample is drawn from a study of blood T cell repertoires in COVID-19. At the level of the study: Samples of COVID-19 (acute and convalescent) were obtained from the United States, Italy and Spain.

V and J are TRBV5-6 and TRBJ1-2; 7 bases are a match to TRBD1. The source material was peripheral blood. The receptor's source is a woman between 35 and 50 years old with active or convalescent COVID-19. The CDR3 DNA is TGTGCCAGCAGCTTGGATCAGGGGGGCGGCTACACCTTC. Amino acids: CASSLDQGGGYTF.